This is a list of T cell receptor beta chains from one sample in a study of radiotherapy plus CTLA-4 blockade in lung cancer. Measured with immunoSEQ multiplex PCR; TCRdb has only the in-frame clones, and not every one. The sample contains roughly 35,000 clones, about four fifths of which appear only once. Source: peripheral blood, taken from a patient treated with radiotherapy plus ipilimumab. These receptors were collected from a human donor with non-small cell lung cancer that progressed on radiotherapy plus ipilimumab. The CDR3 runs from the conserved cysteine through the conserved F or W. The order of the fields is J gene, D gene, clone size, V gene, CDR3 length, CDR3 DNA, CDR3 protein. The D gene is left open where the match is weak. Clone sizes are given selectively: once, few, many, or a class where the clone is expanded.

>TRBJ2-2|NA|NA|TRBV7-9|13
TGTGCCAGCAGCTTAACCAGCACCGGGGAGCTGTTTTTT
CASSLTSTGELFF
>TRBJ2-7|TRBD2|NA|TRBV28|14
TGTGCCAGCAGGACTAGCGGGAGTAGATACGAGCAGTACTTC
CASRTSGSRYEQYF
>TRBJ2-5|NA|NA|TRBV5-1|15
TGCGCCAGCAGCTTGCGGCCACTAGCCGGAGAGACCCAGTACTTC
CASSLRPLAGETQYF
>TRBJ1-5|NA|once|TRBV28|14
TGTGCCAGCAGTTTAGGGGGTAGCAATCAGCCCCAGCATTTT
CASSLGGSNQPQHF
>TRBJ2-7|NA|once|TRBV16|16
TGTGCCAGCAGCCAATCAAAGGGAACGAGCTCCTACGAGCAGTACTTC
CASSQSKGTSSYEQYF
>TRBJ2-7|NA|NA|TRBV7-8|15
TGTGCCAGCAGAACGAGGGTCGACAGGACCGACGAGCAGTACTTC
CASRTRVDRTDEQYF
>TRBJ1-5|TRBD1|NA|TRBV6-6|16
TGTGCCAGCAGTCCGGGACAGGGAATGAGCAATCAGCCCCAGCATTTT
CASSPGQGMSNQPQHF
>TRBJ1-1|TRBD1|NA|TRBV7-8|14
TGTGCCAGCAGCGGCAGACAGGGGTTCACTGAAGCTTTCTTT
CASSGRQGFTEAFF
>TRBJ2-3|NA|NA|TRBV2|15
TGTGCCAGCAGTCCCCTCGGGGCCAGGACAGATACGCAGTATTTT
CASSPLGARTDTQYF
>TRBJ1-1|NA|once|TRBV19|12
TGTGCCAGTAGTATAGGGGGGGCTGAAGCTTTCTTT
CASSIGGAEAFF
>TRBJ1-2|NA|NA|TRBV4-3|15
TGCGCCAGCAGCCAAGGGAGGACGGTCTTGAATGGCTACACCTTC
CASSQGRTVLNGYTF
>TRBJ1-2|NA|NA|TRBV5-4|14
TGTGCCAGCAGCTTGTTAGGGATTGGCTATGGCTACACCTTC
CASSLLGIGYGYTF
>TRBJ1-2|NA|once|TRBV10-3|13
TGTGCCATCAGTGTCGACGGTAACGACGGCTACACCTTC
CAISVDGNDGYTF
>TRBJ1-1|NA|NA|TRBV19|12
TGTGCCAGTGGATACGTCAACACTGAAGCTTTCTTT
CASGYVNTEAFF
>TRBJ1-5|NA|NA|TRBV4-1|13
TGCGCCAGCAGCCAAGGAGATGAGGAGTCCCAGCATTTT
CASSQGDEESQHF
>TRBJ2-7|NA|NA|TRBV28|14
TGTGCCAGCCTGAAGCAGGGACGCGGGCGCGAGCAGTACTTC
CASLKQGRGREQYF
>TRBJ2-7|TRBD2|NA|TRBV9|14
TGTGCCAGCAGCATAAGCGGGGCCTCGTACGAGCAGTACTTC
CASSISGASYEQYF
>TRBJ2-5|TRBD1|few|TRBV9|15
TGTGCCAGCAGCCCGTCGACAGGGGGCCTGGAGACCCAGTACTTC
CASSPSTGGLETQYF
>TRBJ1-2|NA|NA|TRBV19|13
TGTGCCAGTAGTATAATGGATAACTATGGCTACACCTTC
CASSIMDNYGYTF
>TRBJ2-5|NA|NA|TRBV10-2|16
TGCGCCAGCAGTGACATCAGGGTATCCCTACAAGAGACCCAGTACTTC
CASSDIRVSLQETQYF
>TRBJ2-1|TRBD2|few|TRBV2|15
TGTGCCAGCAGTGAAGCGGTAGCGGGGGGCGCTGAGCAGTTCTTC
CASSEAVAGGAEQFF
>TRBJ1-4|TRBD1|once|TRBV5-1|14
TGCGCCAGCAGCCCCGGACAGGGTTGGGAAAAACTGTTTTTT
CASSPGQGWEKLFF
>TRBJ1-4|NA|NA|TRBV15|13
TGTGCCACAACGGTCCGAAATAATGAAAAACTGTTTTTT
CATTVRNNEKLFF
>TRBJ1-4|NA|once|TRBV27|13
TGTGCCAGCAGTTTGATTAGGTATGAAAAACTGTTTTTT
CASSLIRYEKLFF
>TRBJ2-7|NA|few|TRBV2|12
TGTGCCAGCACCCCGAGCTCCTACGAGCAGTACTTC
CASTPSSYEQYF
>TRBJ1-1|TRBD1|NA|TRBV6-6|14
TGTGCCAGCAGCCCCGACAGGGACTCCACTGAAGCTTTCTTT
CASSPDRDSTEAFF
>TRBJ2-2|TRBD1|NA|TRBV9|15
TGTGCCAGCAGCACCCGGACAGGAGGCACCGGGGAGCTGTTTTTT
CASSTRTGGTGELFF
>TRBJ2-2|NA|NA|TRBV5-1|16
TGCGCCAGCAGCTTAAATATAGGGGGACCCACCGGGGAGCTGTTTTTT
CASSLNIGGPTGELFF
>TRBJ1-5|TRBD1|NA|TRBV27|15
TGTGCCAGCAGTGACAGGGGCGCCCCTAATCAGCCCCAGCATTTT
CASSDRGAPNQPQHF
>TRBJ1-2|NA|few|TRBV29-1|11
TGCAGCGTTACGGGGGACTATGGCTACACCTTC
CSVTGDYGYTF
>TRBJ1-5|NA|NA|TRBV4-2|15
TGTGCCAGCAGCCAAGAGAGGGGGAGTCCCCAGCCCCAGCATTTT
CASSQERGSPQPQHF
>TRBJ2-1|NA|few|TRBV7-8|13
TGTGCCAGCAGCGGGGGACTGCCAAATGAGCAGTTCTTC
CASSGGLPNEQFF
>TRBJ2-7|TRBD2|NA|TRBV29-1|14
TGCAGCGTTGAAGGTCCAGCGGGAAGTTACGAGCAGTACTTC
CSVEGPAGSYEQYF
>TRBJ1-2|NA|few|TRBV6-6|14
TGTGCCAGCAGTTACTCGCAGGGGAACTATGGCTACACCTTC
CASSYSQGNYGYTF